The 10 T cell receptor beta chains below come from one sample, sequenced in a study of control samples from healthy donors and cancer patients. Clones were read by immunoSEQ multiplex PCR, and TCRdb kept only the in-frame ones, dropping some. This sample has around 82,000 clones, with around 89% found just once. Material: blood. The receptors shown here come from a man in his fifties or sixties in good health.

This clone appeared a few times. This sequence joins TRBV6-2 or TRBV6-3 and TRBJ2-7; the D gene is possibly TRBD1 (5 bases). V was trimmed by 0 bases and J by 5 bases, leaving 11 bases between them. The CDR3 has 14 residues. Germline values: CDR1 MNHEY, CDR2 SVGEGT. For the CDR3, the DNA is TGTGCCAGCAGTTACTCGGGGTCAGGGAACGAGCAGTACTTC. It encodes CASSYSGSGNEQYF.

This chain links TRBV7-9 with TRBJ2-7; D is possibly TRBD1 or TRBD2 (5 bases each). This CDR3 is 14 amino acids long. Germline lookup yields CDR1 SEHNR and CDR2 FQNEAQ (reference sequence). Trimming shortened V by 3 bases and J by 7 bases, and 16 bases separated the two germline ends. CDR3 nucleotide sequence: TGTGCCAGCAGCTTCCGGGGCATGGGAGAGGAGCAGTACTTC. Protein product: CASSFRGMGEEQYF.

This sequence joins TRBV18 and TRBJ2-4, with D tentatively TRBD1 or TRBD2 (5 bases each). CDR1 is KGHSH and CDR2 is LQKENI in the germline V gene. Trimming left V 3 bases short and J 0 bases short, with 12 bases between. The CDR3 spans 16 residues. The CDR3 DNA reads TGTGCCAGCTCACCGCCGGGACCACTAGCCAAAAACATTCAGTACTTC. Translated: CASSPPGPLAKNIQYF.

The chain links TRBV5-8 to TRBJ1-5; 11 nucleotides align to TRBD1. The CDR3 has 18 amino acids. Unmatched junction bases numbered 9, after V lost 2 bases and J lost 2 bases. Germline CDR1 is SGHTS and CDR2 is YDEGEE. For the CDR3, the DNA is TGTGCCAGCAGCTTAGGGACAGGGGGGTTTTGGGGCAATCAGCCCCAGCATTTT. Translated, it gives CASSLGTGGFWGNQPQHF.

The V call is TRBV11-2, the J call TRBJ2-4; possibly TRBD1 for D (6 bases). V lost 0 bases, J lost 8 bases, and 11 bases lay in between. There are 14 residues in the CDR3. From germline, CDR1 is SGHAT and CDR2 FQNNGV. The CDR3 nucleotides are TGTGCCAGCAGCTTAGATGGGGGCGCCGACATTCAGTACTTC. Its translation: CASSLDGGADIQYF.

The chain employs TRBV11-2 and TRBJ1-4; TRBD1 might be the D (5 bases). CDR1 is SGHAT and CDR2 is FQNNGV in the germline V gene. The CDR3 sequence is 14 residues long. With 2 bases removed from V and 8 bases from J, the gap between germline ends came to 12 bases. The CDR3 sequence: CASSLLGPGEKLFF. Here the CDR3 DNA reads TGTGCCAGCAGCTTACTGGGGCCAGGAGAAAAACTGTTTTTT.

The chain links TRBV7-2 to TRBJ1-4; 7 bases match TRBD1. V trimming: 4 bases; J trimming: 8 bases; junction bases outside the gene matches: 10. The V gene's germline CDR1 is SGHTA and CDR2 FQGNSA. CDR3 length equals 15 residues. The CDR3 DNA is TGTGCCAGCAGCTCGAAGACAGGGTTACAGGAAAAACTGTTTTTT. It translates to CASSSKTGLQEKLFF.

This clone was detected only once. This chain links TRBV12-3 or TRBV12-4 with TRBJ2-7; the match to TRBD1 covers 8 bases. The CDR3 spans 12 residues. Trimming at V came to 8 bases and at J to 1 base, leaving 1 base not matched to a gene. DNA of the CDR3: TGTGCCAGCCGGACAGGGTCCTACGAGCAGTACTTC. Residues: CASRTGSYEQYF.

The rearrangement links TRBV10-3 to TRBJ1-2; 9 bases map to TRBD1. V dropped 2 bases and J dropped 0; count of bases not matched to a gene: 1. The CDR3 runs to 15 residues. The germline V gene encodes CDR1 ENHRY and CDR2 SYGVKD. CDR3 coding DNA: TGTGCCATCAGTGAGAGGACAGGGGCTAACTATGGCTACACCTTC. Translation gives CAISERTGANYGYTF.

This clone was seen a few times. The CDR3 loop is CASSLGQGETEQYF. DNA of the CDR3: TGTGCCAGCTCACTGGGACAGGGAGAAACGGAGCAGTACTTC. The chain has TRBV18 and TRBJ2-7; TRBD1 aligns across 9 bases. CDR1 is KGHSH and CDR2 is LQKENI in the germline V gene. J lost 7 bases, V lost 4 bases, and 8 bases had no gene match. The CDR3 contains 14 residues.